This T cell receptor (beta chain) is drawn from a study of cytomegalovirus exposure and HLA in healthy donors (dated by TCRdb to 2016 to 2017). In the study overall: According to an earlier analysis of 550 to 700 of the donors, about 179 million T cells yielded roughly 110 million unique TCR beta sequences and 250 to 350 Gb of sequence data. An early release that covered about 640 HLA-typed donors contained 250 to 350 gigabases of sequencing data and about 93 million unique TCR sequences. Of the roughly 400 genotyped donors, approximately 82% fell in the genetic ancestry cluster associated with self-reported Caucasian donors. The study was designed to test whether signatures of past pathogen exposure could be identified by cataloging public T cell receptors. The study used immunosequencing to profile the T cell repertoires of hundreds of subjects and linked those repertoires to cytomegalovirus serostatus. In addition to the first cohort of roughly 670 subjects, a separate validation cohort of about 120 different subjects was used. To predict cytomegalovirus infection status, the study combined high-throughput TCR immunosequencing, statistical association of individual TCRs with disease status, and machine learning. In a later analysis, previously published TCR beta repertoires from several hundred donors were re-analyzed and high-resolution HLA genotyping was added so that TCR occurrence patterns could be studied. The later analysis used no new phenotypic data to find candidate immune exposures, relying instead on TCR beta sequences and their occurrence across donors. An earlier analysis of several hundred of the donors used high-throughput TCR beta sequencing to judge whether each TCR beta V gene segment behaved as functional or pseudogenic. Alongside the repertoire data, information on donor age, sex, ethnicity and CMV serostatus was compiled. In a later genetic analysis, genome-wide SNP genotypes for about 55% of the roughly 700 donors were used, and that subset was treated as a discovery cohort. All discovery cohort repertoires had been generated on a single sequencing platform. Both class I and class II loci were covered by HLA typing, at four-digit resolution. The number of typed donors differed by locus: roughly 620-640 for A, B, C, DRB1 and DQB1; about 520 for DQA1; 606 for DPA1; and roughly 470 for DPB1. Roughly 5 DR-DQ haplotypes were handled as single units for association and clustering, since linkage in the cohort was strong. Among about 390 genotyped donors of the cohort, an average of 235,054 unique TCR beta nucleotide sequences were sequenced per donor, around a sixth of them non-productive.

In total, roughly 670 healthy bone marrow donors made up the cohort. At the time of sampling, all cohort members were nominally healthy, though unrecorded immune exposures were likely present. The donor tested CMV seronegative and was one of the 352 seronegative cohort members. Every donor gave a peripheral blood sample, and the peripheral blood mononuclear cells from that sample were used for TCR beta sequencing. The Qiagen DNeasy Blood Extraction Kit was used to extract genomic DNA from the blood cell samples. Remarks on this clone: What this receptor recognizes is not known. No clone much larger than this one lies a single base away; base qualities are absent.

Per the germline V gene, SGHDT is the CDR1 and YYEEEE is the CDR2. The CDR3 spans 16 residues, from the cysteine through the phenylalanine. Only the CDR3 part of the read is kept: 48 bases, read in frame from the first base. The germline ends are 17 bases apart after V is trimmed by 1 base and J by 5 bases. Findings and caveats that apply to the study as a whole: A few of the identified cytomegalovirus-associated TCR beta chains were confirmed in vitro to be specific for cytomegalovirus antigens. Several of the top co-occurrence clusters appeared to be linked to parvovirus B19, influenza, CMV and Epstein-Barr virus, according to a later analysis. It was suggested by the authors that the approach could potentially be generalized to other disease states and immunological phenotypes. A cluster of highly shared sequence variants was judged likely to be a technical artifact of the sequencing pipeline. In an earlier analysis of several hundred of the donors, most TCR beta V segments were observed in productive rearrangements about 90% or about 30% of the time, broadly matching IMGT annotations. The study gave a list of 150 to 200 TCR beta chains associated with cytomegalovirus. Compared with the approximately 600-donor mean, donors in an Asian-associated ancestry cluster had fewer N-insertions in productive TCRs, according to a later genetic analysis. While some public TCRs were present in many individuals, most TCR sequences turned up only very rarely across donors. A later analysis found that most CMV-associated TCR beta chains appeared HLA-restricted, with HLA associations seemingly driven largely by CMV exposure. A later analysis found that TCR association rates varied across HLA loci, with DRB1 alleles showing the most associated TCRs and HLA-C alleles the fewest. The cohort was sequenced for TCR beta chains only, and without alpha or paired-chain data the features that could be detected were limited. A later analysis associated 15,000 to 20,000 TCR beta sequences with specific HLA alleles at a false discovery rate of 0.05. When HLA alleles, especially DR and DQ, strongly co-occurred, TCR associations were difficult to assign to individual alleles. Because HLA typing was unavailable for some donors at each locus, only the typed subset was used in association tests. Correlated functional status among segregating V segments might be attributable to linkage disequilibrium, but an unknown experimental factor could not be ruled out. A further reported finding was that TCR beta sequences accurately predicted the HLA-A and HLA-B alleles for most subjects in the first cohort. In a later genetic analysis, a missense DCLRE1C variant was associated with V-gene and J-gene trimming of TCR beta chains, and the association was replicated in an independent cohort. Sequencing depth was assumed to be roughly uniform across donors in the presence/absence analyses, though that assumption may not hold. Because counts were too low, some 17 rarely observed V segments, including chromosome 9 orphons, were left out of the earlier analysis of about 500 of the donors. CMV serostatus was the only immune exposure information available for the cohort. The classifier was reported to diagnose cytomegalovirus status with high specificity and sensitivity in both the original and validation cohorts. Some IMGT-functional V segments, including TRBV6-2 and TRBV6-3, could not be distinguished by the 87-base-pair reads and were therefore excluded. A later analysis found that HLA-associated TCR beta chains were more clonally expanded and had lower generation probabilities than equally common non-associated chains.

The method behind the library was the immunoSEQ multiplex PCR assay. For the multiplex PCR, a mixture combining 60 forward primers for TCR Vbeta segments and 13 reverse primers for TCR Jbeta segments was used. A multiplex PCR assay on genomic DNA amplified the CDR3 region of rearranged TCR beta genes. The Illumina HiSeq System was used to sequence the amplified TCR beta libraries as 87-base-pair reads. As for how the authors treated the data: In a later analysis, some 80 million unique TCR beta chains were counted across the roughly 700 repertoires, and roughly 11 million of these chains were shared by at least two donors. Raw reads were error-corrected and collapsed into unique sequences with a nearest-neighbor algorithm that merged closely related sequences to remove PCR and sequencing errors. To assign V, D and J gene segments, CDR3 sequences were aligned to IMGT reference sequences. Each retained sequence needed at least a six-nucleotide match to both a V gene segment and a J gene segment. A rearrangement counted as productive if the CDR3 had no stop codons and remained in frame with V and J, and every other rearrangement counted as non-productive. Following IMGT convention, CDR3 was defined as the stretch from the second conserved V-encoded cysteine up to the conserved J-encoded phenylalanine. The earlier analysis of a few hundred of the donors excluded sequences that lacked an unambiguous match to a single V gene segment. In an earlier analysis of several hundred of the donors, V segments were called functional above 56.7% productive rearrangements and were called segregating when the between-donor standard deviation exceeded 5%. A statistical classification framework was developed to diagnose cytomegalovirus status using the catalog of TCR beta chain sequences. V and J gene assignment, in a later analysis, came from comparing TCR nucleotide sequences with IMGT/GENE-DB human TR gene sequences. The TCRdist pipeline was used in a later analysis to assign CDR3 sequences and most-parsimonious VDJ recombination scenarios. In a later analysis, every TCR beta chain was defined by the combination of its CDR3 amino acid sequence and its V-gene family, and reads without a unique V-gene family were dropped. To address suspected cross-contamination and a sequencing artifact, a later analysis removed several hundred highly shared, low-generation-probability nucleotide sequences. For each public chain, a later analysis derived a clonal expansion index from normalized ranks of inferred template counts within each repertoire. In a later analysis, generation probabilities were computed using a VDJ recombination model fitted to out-of-frame rearrangements, and the results were checked against IGoR. Hypergeometric tests were used in a later analysis to score TCR-TCR, TCR-HLA and TCR-CMV co-occurrence, with a repertoire-size bias correction applied to the TCR pairs. In a later analysis, false discovery rates were estimated by permuting HLA or CMV assignments 20 times. A later analysis grouped co-occurring TCRs with DBSCAN, adding TCRdist sequence similarity when clustering within HLA-allele-positive subsets. For co-occurrence clustering, repertoires with fewer than 30,000 or more than 120,000 public chains were excluded, along with 4 to 6 repertoires with anomalous nucleotide sharing. As stored in TCRdb, this immuneACCESS dataset retains in-frame rearrangements with V and J assigned. A fraction of the clones does not appear; measured against another copy, unresolved V genes explain less than half of the discrepancy, and the remainder lacks a known reason. V and J calls and clone size are copied from that table; D and trimming were computed from the DNA. In all, the sample holds more than 150,000 clones, and around 83% of those were seen once. The ten largest clones represent approximately 0.8% of the sample.

This sequence uses TRBV5-6 and TRBJ2-3; the D gene is not confidently resolved. This receptor was taken from a woman under 30 in good health and CMV-seronegative. The sequenced sample consisted of PBMCs. The DNA reads as follows: TGTGCCAGCAGCTTGCCGGGTAACCTAGTTTTAGATACGCAGTATTTT. Its protein is CASSLPGNLVLDTQYF.